The entry below gives a single T cell receptor beta chain sequence along with its context. The CDR3 sequence is 14 residues long. V was trimmed by 8 bases and J by 7 bases, leaving 20 bases between them. From germline, CDR1 is MGHDK and CDR2 SYGVNS. What was amplified from RNA transcripts were TCR beta CDR3 regions. In the first-round RT-PCR of the TCR CDR3, the HTBI primer set was used. A single record per CDR3 protein comes from TCRdb applying MiXCR to the multiplex PCR reads. The sample has more than 500,000 distinct CDR3 sequences, around 15% seen once; the top ten hold about 4%. This sample was included in a study of T cells in Graves' hyperthyroidism and ophthalmopathy.

The J gene is TRBJ2-5, the V gene TRBV25-1; D is possibly TRBD1 or TRBD2 (5 bases each). Sequences were obtained from blood. The clonotype originates from a woman aged 40 to 50 with Graves' ophthalmopathy. CDR3 in amino acids: CASSLSDTRGTQYF. The CDR3 DNA is TGTGCCAGCTCCCTGTCGGACACGAGGGGGACCCAGTACTTC.